This T cell receptor (beta chain) is drawn from a study of cytomegalovirus exposure and HLA in healthy donors. This CDR3 spans 14 amino acids. J gave up 5 bases and V 5 bases, and 8 bases lay outside the gene matches. Germline-derived CDR1 and CDR2 are MNHEY and SMNVEV (reference sequence). PCR involved 60 Vbeta and 13 Jbeta primers. Repertoires were generated with immunoSEQ multiplex PCR, while TCRdb's copy carries only in-frame clones and drops some. With more than 110,000 clones in the sample, the ten largest clones hold 2.7%. The receptor was derived from a man aged 35-49 years in good health and CMV-seronegative. Sequences were obtained from PBMCs. The V call is TRBV27, the J call TRBJ1-1; 7 bases agree with TRBD1. The CDR3 DNA is TGTGCCAGCAGTCCTGACAGGGTCGGAACTGAAGCTTTCTTT. Amino acid sequence: CASSPDRVGTEAFF.